Described below is a single T cell receptor (beta chain) sequence and its context. The antigen is undetermined. This record belongs to a study of Graves' ophthalmopathy and Graves' hyperthyroidism. The TCR beta CDR3 regions underwent amplification from RNA transcripts. After a first-round RT-PCR with HTBI primers, a second-round multiplex PCR was run. TCRdb used MiXCR to reprocess the multiplex PCR reads, holding one entry per CDR3 protein. The top ten hold roughly 18% of the sample, which has tens of thousands of distinct CDR3 sequences, around 50% seen once. Germline V gives CDR1 WNHNN, CDR2 SYGVQD (reference sequence). This CDR3 contains 12 residues. V lost 3 bases and J lost 8, with 8 bases in between. Findings and limits, study-wide: Most thyroid clonotypes with frequency above 0.001 were detected in blood too. Classification of ophthalmopathy versus stable hyperthyroidism by a 13-signature model yielded roughly 86% sensitivity and around 76% specificity.

Ophthalmopathy cases showed moderate-to-severe activity, scoring CAS ≥3 and NOSPECS ≥4, with duration under 3 months. The sample was peripheral blood. The V and J genes are TRBV10-1 and TRBJ1-3; D unresolved. This TCR came from an adult man with Graves' ophthalmopathy. The CDR3 region is CASSERGYTIYF. In DNA, the CDR3 is TGCGCCAGCAGTGAAAGAGGATACACCATATATTTT.